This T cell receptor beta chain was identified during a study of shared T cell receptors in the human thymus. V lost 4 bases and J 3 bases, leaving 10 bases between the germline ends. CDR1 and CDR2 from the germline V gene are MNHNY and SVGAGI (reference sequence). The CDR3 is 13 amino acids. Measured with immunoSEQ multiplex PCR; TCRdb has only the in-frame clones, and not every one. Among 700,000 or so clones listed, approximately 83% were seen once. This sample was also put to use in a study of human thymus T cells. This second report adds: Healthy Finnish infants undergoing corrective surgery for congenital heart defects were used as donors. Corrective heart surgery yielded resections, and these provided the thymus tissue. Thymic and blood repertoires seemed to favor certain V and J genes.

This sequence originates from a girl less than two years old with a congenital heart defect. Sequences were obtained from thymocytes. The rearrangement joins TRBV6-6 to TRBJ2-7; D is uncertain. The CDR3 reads CASSCGPNYEQYF. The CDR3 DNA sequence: TGTGCCAGCAGTTGTGGGCCCAACTACGAGCAGTACTTC.